Following are 16 T cell receptor beta chains from one sample sequenced in a study of blood T cell repertoires in COVID-19. TCRdb's table, derived via immunoSEQ multiplex PCR, lists solely in-frame clones and lacks some. The table has around 100,000 clones, 70% to 90% seen once. Sequencing input: peripheral blood. These TCRs come from a human donor in a cohort sampled during active COVID-19.

The CDR3 coding sequence is TGCGCCAGCAGTCGCGGGAGTCACCCAGATACGCAGTATTTT. Its protein product is CASSRGSHPDTQYF. The rearrangement links TRBV10-2 to TRBJ2-3, with TRBD2 matching over 7 bases. Germline CDR1 and CDR2: WSHSY and SAAADI. Germline trimming cut 5 bases from V and 4 bases from J; bases unmatched to any gene: 6. CDR3 length: 14 residues.

The chain joins TRBV4-2 to TRBJ2-7; 12 positions agree with TRBD2. This CDR3 region has 15 residues. Germline loops: CDR1 LGHNA, CDR2 YNFKEQ. Losses at the gene ends were 0 bases for V and 7 bases for J; bases not matched to a gene: 4. Here the CDR3 DNA reads TGTGCCAGCAGCCAAGAACCGGGACTAGCGGGTGAGCAGTACTTC. Translating gives CASSQEPGLAGEQYF.

V usage is TRBV3-1 (or the pseudogene TRBV3-2) and J usage is TRBJ2-5; 12 positions match TRBD1. Germline assignment: CDR1 LGHDT and CDR2 YNNKEL (reference sequence). Trimming cost V 2 bases and J 4 bases; bases outside gene matches: 8. This CDR3 contains 17 residues. DNA of the CDR3: TGTGCCAGCAGCCAATCACGGGGGACAGGGGGCCGAGAGACCCAGTACTTC. Translation gives CASSQSRGTGGRETQYF.

A single count supports this clone. The rearrangement uses TRBV15 and TRBJ1-5, with 7 bases identical to TRBD1. The CDR3 runs 16 residues. The ends lost 1 base at V and 7 bases at J; junction bases unmatched: 10. Germline V CDR1 and CDR2: LNHNV, YYDKDF (reference sequence). CDR3 bases: TGTGCCACCAGCAGAGGTGTGGAGGGGGCGGGACAGCCCCAGCATTTT. Protein: CATSRGVEGAGQPQHF.

DNA for the CDR3: TGTGCCAGCATCCTGACACCCTACACTGAAGCTTTCTTT. Translation: CASILTPYTEAFF. The rearrangement uses TRBV19 and TRBJ1-1; no firm D call. CDR3 length equals 13 residues. The germline V gene encodes CDR1 LNHDA and CDR2 SQIVND (reference sequence). V lost 9 bases and J lost 3, with 14 bases in between.

This clone was seen just once. V and J are TRBV3-1 (or the pseudogene TRBV3-2) and TRBJ2-1; 8 nucleotides align to TRBD2. V lost 5 bases to trimming and J lost 12 bases; unmatched junction nucleotides: 18. CDR3 length: 16 amino acids. The germline CDR1 and CDR2 sequences are LGHDT and YNNKEL (reference sequence). The CDR3 is CASSEAGTSKREGQFF. In DNA form, the CDR3 reads TGTGCCAGCAGCGAAGCCGGGACTAGTAAAAGAGAGGGGCAGTTCTTC.

The genes are TRBV19 and TRBJ1-6, with a weak D call TRBD1 (6 bases). Looked up from germline, CDR1 is LNHDA and CDR2 is SQIVND (reference sequence). The ends were cut back, 4 bases at V and 8 bases at J, with 9 bases in the middle. This CDR3 contains 13 residues. The DNA for the CDR3 is TGTGCCAGTAGTAGTCACAGGGATTCACCCCTCCACTTT. It codes for CASSSHRDSPLHF.

A single count supports this clone. The rearrangement joins TRBV5-1 to TRBJ1-6; D is unclear. The germline CDR1 and CDR2 sequences are SGHRS and YFSETQ. V gave up 2 bases and J gave up 5 bases, with 11 bases separating them. The CDR3 is 15 amino acids. The CDR3 DNA sequence: TGCGCCAGCAGCTTAATTCCCGGGAATAATTCACCCCTCCACTTT. The encoded protein is CASSLIPGNNSPLHF.

The chain links TRBV3-1 (or the pseudogene TRBV3-2) to TRBJ1-1; 7 positions agree with TRBD1. This CDR3 contains 15 residues. The junction had 10 bases not matched to a gene; V was cut back by 6 bases and J by 3 bases. Germline V lookup: CDR1 LGHDT, CDR2 YNNKEL (reference sequence). Here the CDR3 reads CASSSTGIGDTEAFF. CDR3 nucleotides: TGTGCCAGCAGTTCGACAGGGATTGGAGACACTGAAGCTTTCTTT.

This sequence joins TRBV28 and TRBJ1-4; TRBD1 is a possible D gene (6 bases). The CDR3 covers 16 residues. V lost 2 bases and J lost 3, with 13 bases in between. Germline V gene sequence: CDR1 MDHEN, CDR2 SYDVKM. CDR3 loop: CASSLIMAGANEKLFF. CDR3 bases: TGTGCCAGCAGTTTAATTATGGCAGGGGCTAATGAAAAACTGTTTTTT.

The V call is TRBV27, the J call TRBJ2-3, with D tentatively TRBD1 (6 bases). The V gene's germline CDR1 is MNHEY and CDR2 SMNVEV (reference sequence). This CDR3 has 16 residues. Deletions cut 2 bases from V and 4 bases from J, with 16 bases between. The CDR3: CASSLGQLTYSDTQYF. The CDR3 nucleotides read TGTGCCAGCAGTTTAGGACAGCTTACTTACTCAGATACGCAGTATTTT.

The J gene is TRBJ2-7, the V gene TRBV27, with D possibly being TRBD2 (6 bases). This CDR3 spans 13 amino acids. Trimming took off 2 bases at V and 6 bases at J, with 11 bases between the two ends. Germline values: CDR1 MNHEY, CDR2 SMNVEV (reference sequence). CDR3 coding DNA: TGTGCCAGCAGTTTAAAACTAGCAACCGAGCAGTACTTC. This sequence encodes CASSLKLATEQYF.

At least ten counts were recorded for this clone. The rearrangement links TRBV19 to TRBJ2-7, with a possible D match to TRBD2 (6 bases). In germline, CDR1 is LNHDA, CDR2 SQIVND (reference sequence). The CDR3 has 13 amino acids. V lost 5 bases, J lost 5 bases, and 13 bases lay in between. The CDR3 DNA follows: TGTGCCAGTAGTTCGTCTAGCGCCAACGAGCAGTACTTC. Its protein product is CASSSSSANEQYF.

This sequence joins TRBV5-1 and TRBJ1-4; 9 nucleotides align to TRBD1. The CDR3 spans 14 residues. Germline CDR1 reads SGHRS; CDR2 reads YFSETQ. V was pared by 4 bases and J by 5 bases, with 3 bases of the junction left unmatched. The CDR3 region is CASSTGQGNEKLFF. CDR3 bases: TGCGCCAGCAGCACGGGACAGGGAAATGAAAAACTGTTTTTT.

This clone occurred a few times. The chain employs TRBV5-8 and TRBJ1-4; D remains unclear. V lost 3 bases and J 4 bases, leaving 19 bases between the germline ends. The germline V gene encodes CDR1 SGHTS and CDR2 YDEGEE. The CDR3 contains 17 residues. CDR3 nucleotide sequence: TGTGCCAGCAGCTCGGTCGAGGGAGGGTTTGGTAATGAAAAACTGTTTTTT. Translation gives CASSSVEGGFGNEKLFF.

V usage is TRBV7-8 and J usage is TRBJ2-1; 10 nucleotides match TRBD2. Germline loops: CDR1 SGHVS, CDR2 FQNEAQ. The CDR3 runs 18 residues. Trimming took 5 bases from V and 0 from J; bases not matched to a gene: 10. This CDR3 is CASSRRLAGSNSYNEQFF. DNA for the CDR3: TGTGCCAGCAGCCGCAGACTAGCGGGCAGTAACTCCTACAATGAGCAGTTCTTC.